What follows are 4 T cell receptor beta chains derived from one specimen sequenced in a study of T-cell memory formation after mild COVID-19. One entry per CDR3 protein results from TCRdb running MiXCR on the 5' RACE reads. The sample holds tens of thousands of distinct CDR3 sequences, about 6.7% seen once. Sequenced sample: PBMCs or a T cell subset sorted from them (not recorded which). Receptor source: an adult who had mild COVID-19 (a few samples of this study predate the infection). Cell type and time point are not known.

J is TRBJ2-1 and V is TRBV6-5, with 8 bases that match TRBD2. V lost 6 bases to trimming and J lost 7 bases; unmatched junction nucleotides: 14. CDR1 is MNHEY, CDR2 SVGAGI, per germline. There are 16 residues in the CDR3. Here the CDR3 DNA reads TGTGCCAGCAGCCAATCAGGACTAGCAGGGGTGAATGAGCAGTTCTTC. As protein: CASSQSGLAGVNEQFF.

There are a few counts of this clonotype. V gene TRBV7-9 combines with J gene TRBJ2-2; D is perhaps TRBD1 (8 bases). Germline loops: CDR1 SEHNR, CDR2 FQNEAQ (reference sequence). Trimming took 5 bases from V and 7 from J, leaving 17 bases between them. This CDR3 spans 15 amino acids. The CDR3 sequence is CASSSGTGSNGELFF. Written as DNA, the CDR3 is TGTGCCAGCAGCAGCGGGACAGGCAGTAACGGGGAGCTGTTTTTT. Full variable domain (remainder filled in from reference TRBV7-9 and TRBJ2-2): DTGVSQNPRHKITKRGQNVTFRCDPISEHNRLYWYRQTLGQGPEFLTYFQNEAQLEKSRLLSDRFSAERPKGSFSTLEIQRTEQGDSAMYLCASSSGTGSNGELFFGEGSRLTVL.

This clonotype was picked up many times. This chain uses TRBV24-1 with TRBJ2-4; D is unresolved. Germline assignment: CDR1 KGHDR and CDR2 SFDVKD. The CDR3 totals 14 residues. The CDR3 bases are TGTGCTCAGATAAGCCACTTGGCCAAAAACATTCAGTACTTC. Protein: CAQISHLAKNIQYF.

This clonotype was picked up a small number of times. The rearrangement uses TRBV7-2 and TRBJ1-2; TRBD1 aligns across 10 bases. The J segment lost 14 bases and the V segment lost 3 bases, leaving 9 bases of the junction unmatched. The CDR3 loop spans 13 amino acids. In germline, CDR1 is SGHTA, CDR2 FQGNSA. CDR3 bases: TGTGCCAGCAGCTTGAGAGGGACAGGGGACGTGACCTTC. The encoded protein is CASSLRGTGDVTF.